The rows below give T cell receptor beta chains drawn from one sample of a study of spatial heterogeneity in lung cancer. Via MiXCR, TCRdb re-called the 5' RACE reads, giving one row per CDR3 protein. The sample lists tens of thousands of distinct CDR3 sequences, 7.5% to 10% occurring once. The sequencing used PBMCs, collected at surgery. The receptor source for this set is a male donor with early-stage non-small cell lung cancer. Each CDR3 is given with its conserved first and last residue.

J | V | CDR3
TRBJ2-1 | TRBV28 | CASRGSYSYNEQFF
TRBJ2-1 | TRBV24-1 | CATSRTQYNEQFF
TRBJ2-3 | TRBV10-3 | CAISDRQGGDTQYF
TRBJ2-7 | TRBV28 | CASSLLGYDYEQYF
TRBJ2-1 | TRBV28 | CASSSSGLAGHNEQFF
TRBJ1-6 | TRBV7-2 | CASSLEVVFGTPLHF
TRBJ1-3 | TRBV9 | CASSALSGNTIYF
TRBJ2-1 | TRBV4-1 | CASSQGTSPNEQFF
TRBJ2-2 | TRBV6-1 | CASRYRVSGELFF
TRBJ1-3 | TRBV20-1 | CSAPTGGDGNTIYF
TRBJ2-5 | TRBV9 | CASSNRDRGQETQYF
TRBJ2-7 | TRBV5-1 | CASSDPGGGSEQYF
TRBJ1-1 | TRBV12-3/TRBV12-4 | CASNEWTANTEAFF
TRBJ1-5 | TRBV12-5 | CASGFGGNQPQHF
TRBJ1-5 | TRBV20-1 | CSARGNRDSLRNQPQHF